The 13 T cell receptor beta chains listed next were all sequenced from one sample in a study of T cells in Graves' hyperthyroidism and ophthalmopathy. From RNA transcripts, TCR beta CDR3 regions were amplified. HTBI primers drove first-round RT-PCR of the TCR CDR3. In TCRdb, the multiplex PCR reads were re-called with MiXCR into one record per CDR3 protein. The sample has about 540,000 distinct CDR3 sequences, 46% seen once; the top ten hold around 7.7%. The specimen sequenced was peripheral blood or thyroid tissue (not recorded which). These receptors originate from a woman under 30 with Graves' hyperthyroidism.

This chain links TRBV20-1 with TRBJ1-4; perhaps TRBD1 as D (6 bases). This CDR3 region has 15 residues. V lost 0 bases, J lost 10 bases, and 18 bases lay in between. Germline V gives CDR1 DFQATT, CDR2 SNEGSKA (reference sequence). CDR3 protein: CSARDTGGVSGKLFF. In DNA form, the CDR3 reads TGCAGTGCTAGAGATACCGGGGGCGTTTCGGGAAAACTGTTTTTT.

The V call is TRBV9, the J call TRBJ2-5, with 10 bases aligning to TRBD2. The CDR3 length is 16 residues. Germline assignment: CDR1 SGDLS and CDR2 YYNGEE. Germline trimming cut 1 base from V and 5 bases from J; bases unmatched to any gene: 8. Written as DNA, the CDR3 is TGTGCCAGCAGCGTAACATCTAGCGGGAGTCTGGAGACCCAGTACTTC. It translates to CASSVTSSGSLETQYF.

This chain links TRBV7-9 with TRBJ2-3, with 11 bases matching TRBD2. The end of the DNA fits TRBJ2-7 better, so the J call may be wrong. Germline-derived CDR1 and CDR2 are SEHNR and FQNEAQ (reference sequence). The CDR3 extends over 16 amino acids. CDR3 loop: CASSPLAGGNTDTQYF. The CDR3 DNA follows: TGTGCCAGCAGCCCTCTAGCGGGAGGAAACACAGATACGCAGTACTTC.

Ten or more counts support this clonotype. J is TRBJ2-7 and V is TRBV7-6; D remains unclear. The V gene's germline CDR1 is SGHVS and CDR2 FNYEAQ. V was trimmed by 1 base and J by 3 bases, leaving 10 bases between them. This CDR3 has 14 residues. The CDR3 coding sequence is TGTGCCAGCAGCTTAGGCGGACGGATCTACGAGCAGTACTTC. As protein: CASSLGGRIYEQYF.

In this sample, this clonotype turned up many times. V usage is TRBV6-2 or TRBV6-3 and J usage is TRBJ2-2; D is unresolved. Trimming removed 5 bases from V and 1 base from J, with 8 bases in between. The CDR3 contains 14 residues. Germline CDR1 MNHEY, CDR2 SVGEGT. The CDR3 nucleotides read TGTGCCAGCAGTCGAACGAGGAACACCGGGGAGCTGTTTTTT. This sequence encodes CASSRTRNTGELFF.

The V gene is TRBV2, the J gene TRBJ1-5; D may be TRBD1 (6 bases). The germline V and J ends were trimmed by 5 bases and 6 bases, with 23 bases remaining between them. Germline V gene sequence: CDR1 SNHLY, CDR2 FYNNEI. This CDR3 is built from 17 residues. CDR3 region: CASSPGVNTGTSQPQHF. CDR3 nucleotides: TGTGCCAGCAGTCCAGGGGTGAACACCGGGACGTCTCAGCCCCAGCATTTT. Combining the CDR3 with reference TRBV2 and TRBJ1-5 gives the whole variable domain EPEVTQTPSHQVTQMGQEVILRCVPISNHLYFYWYRQILGQKVEFLVSFYNNEISEKSEIFDDQFSVERPDGSNFTLKIRSTKLEDSAMYFCASSPGVNTGTSQPQHFGDGTRLSIL.

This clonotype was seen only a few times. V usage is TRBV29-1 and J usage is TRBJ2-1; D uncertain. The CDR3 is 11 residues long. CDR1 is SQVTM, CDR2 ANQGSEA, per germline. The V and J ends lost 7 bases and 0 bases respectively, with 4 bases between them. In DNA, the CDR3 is TGCAGCGGGAACTCCTACAATGAGCAGTTCTTC. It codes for CSGNSYNEQFF.

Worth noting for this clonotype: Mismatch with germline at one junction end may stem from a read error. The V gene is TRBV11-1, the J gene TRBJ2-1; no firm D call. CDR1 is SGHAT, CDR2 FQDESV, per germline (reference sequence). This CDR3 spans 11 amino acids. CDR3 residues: CASTLSDEQFF. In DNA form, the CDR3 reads TGTGCCAGCACCTTATCGGATGAGCAGTTCTTC.

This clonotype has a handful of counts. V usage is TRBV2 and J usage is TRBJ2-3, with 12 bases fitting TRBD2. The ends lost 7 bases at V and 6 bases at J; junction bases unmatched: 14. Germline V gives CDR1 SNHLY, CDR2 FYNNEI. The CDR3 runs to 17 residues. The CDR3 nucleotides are TGTGCCAGCACCAAGGCGATGACTAGCGGGGGTGGGGATACGCAGTATTTT. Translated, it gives CASTKAMTSGGGDTQYF.

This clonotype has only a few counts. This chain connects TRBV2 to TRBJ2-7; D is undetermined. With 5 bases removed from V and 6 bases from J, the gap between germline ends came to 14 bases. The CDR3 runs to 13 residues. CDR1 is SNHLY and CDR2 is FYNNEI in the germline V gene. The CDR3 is CASSFRVSLEQYF. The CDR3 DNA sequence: TGTGCCAGCAGTTTCCGAGTTTCCCTCGAGCAGTACTTC.

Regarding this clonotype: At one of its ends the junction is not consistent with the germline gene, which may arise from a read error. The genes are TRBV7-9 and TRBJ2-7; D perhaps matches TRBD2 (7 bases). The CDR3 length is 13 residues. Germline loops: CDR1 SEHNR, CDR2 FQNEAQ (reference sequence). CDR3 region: CASSRGGGNEQYF. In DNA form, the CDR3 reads TGCGCCAGCAGCCGAGGGGGGGGCAACGAGCAGTACTTC. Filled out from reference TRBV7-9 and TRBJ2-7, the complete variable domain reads DTGVSQNPRHKITKRGQNVTFRCDPISEHNRLYWYRQTLGQGPEFLTYFQNEAQLEKSRLLSDRFSAERPKGSFSTLEIQRTEQGDSAMYLCASSRGGGNEQYFGPGTRLTVT.

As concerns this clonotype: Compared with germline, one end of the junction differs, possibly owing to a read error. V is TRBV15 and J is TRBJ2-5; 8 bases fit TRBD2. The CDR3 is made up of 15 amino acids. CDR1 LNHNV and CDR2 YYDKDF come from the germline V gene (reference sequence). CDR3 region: CASSRGGLGGETQYF. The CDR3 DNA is TGTGCCAGCAGCCGAGGGGGACTAGGGGGGGAGACCCAGTACTTC.

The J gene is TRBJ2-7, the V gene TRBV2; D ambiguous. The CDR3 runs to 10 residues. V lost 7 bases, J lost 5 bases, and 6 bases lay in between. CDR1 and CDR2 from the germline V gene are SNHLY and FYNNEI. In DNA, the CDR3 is TGTGCCAGCATACGGGACGAGCAGTACTTC. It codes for CASIRDEQYF.